The next 30 T cell receptor beta chains were all read from a single sample in a study of chemoradiotherapy in HPV16-positive cancers. Only in-frame clones appear in the TCRdb table, and some are missing; sequencing was by immunoSEQ multiplex PCR. The sample lists about 25,000 clones; roughly 92% were seen once. The material sequenced was blood, taken from a patient who underwent chemoradiotherapy. The receptors were gathered from a human donor with HPV-associated anogenital cancer.

This rearrangement joins TRBV18 to TRBJ1-1; 10 bases are a match to TRBD1. CDR3 size: 17 residues. The V gene's germline CDR1 is KGHSH and CDR2 LQKENI. The junction had 7 bases not matched to a gene; V was cut back by 3 bases and J by 0 bases. This CDR3 reads CASSPGQGTTVNTEAFF. The DNA of the CDR3 is TGTGCCAGCTCACCGGGACAGGGGACGACGGTGAACACTGAAGCTTTCTTT. Full variable domain (outside the CDR3, taken from reference TRBV18 and TRBJ1-1): NAGVMQNPRHLVRRRGQEARLRCSPMKGHSHVYWYRQLPEEGLKFMVYLQKENIIDESGMPKERFSAEFPKEGPSILRIQQVVRGDSAAYFCASSPGQGTTVNTEAFFGQGTRLTVV.

This chain connects TRBV5-1 to TRBJ2-1, with 7 bases lining up with TRBD1. V shed 8 bases and J 2 bases; nucleotides not matched to a gene: 7. This CDR3 region has 14 residues. Germline V lookup: CDR1 SGHRS, CDR2 YFSETQ. CDR3 loop: CASRAGTAYNEQFF. CDR3 sequence (DNA): TGCGCCAGTCGCGCCGGGACAGCCTACAATGAGCAGTTCTTC.

This chain joins TRBV6-1 and TRBJ2-1; D gene ambiguous. Germline lookup yields CDR1 MNHNS and CDR2 SASEGT. Trimming removed 1 base at V and 4 bases at J, with 8 bases between. The CDR3 covers 14 residues. CDR3 DNA sequence: TGTGCCAGCAGTGAAGTTGCAGATTACAATGAGCAGTTCTTC. It is translated as CASSEVADYNEQFF.

The J gene is TRBJ2-3, the V gene TRBV5-4; a weak D match, TRBD1 (5 bases). The CDR3 runs 16 residues. Germline CDR1 is SGHNT and CDR2 is YYREEE (reference sequence). The V and J ends lost 4 bases and 6 bases respectively, with 21 bases between them. The CDR3: CASSPNGGAPGDTQYF. CDR3 bases: TGTGCCAGCAGCCCTAATGGCGGCGCCCCAGGGGATACGCAGTATTTT.

V is TRBV15 and J is TRBJ1-1, with D possibly being TRBD1 (5 bases). This CDR3 spans 14 amino acids. In germline, CDR1 is LNHNV, CDR2 YYDKDF (reference sequence). Trimming took off 0 bases at V and 4 bases at J, with 9 bases between the two ends. The CDR3 DNA reads TGTGCCACCAGCAGAGATAAGGGGTCCACTGAAGCTTTCTTT. Residues: CATSRDKGSTEAFF.

The J gene is TRBJ2-4, the V gene TRBV19, with D perhaps TRBD1 (6 bases). V lost 9 bases, J lost 0 bases, and 15 bases lay in between. Germline CDR1 reads LNHDA; CDR2 reads SQIVND (reference sequence). The CDR3 is 15 amino acids. CDR3 amino acids: CASSSTGLAKNIQYF. As DNA, the CDR3 is TGTGCCAGCAGCTCTACAGGGTTAGCCAAAAACATTCAGTACTTC.

The chain joins TRBV6-5 to TRBJ1-1, with D perhaps TRBD1 (6 bases). V shed 5 bases and J shed 11 bases, with 12 bases lying between them. From germline, CDR1 is MNHEY and CDR2 SVGAGI. This CDR3 is 11 amino acids long. CDR3 sequence: CASSDTGRAFF. The CDR3 bases are TGTGCCAGCAGTGATACAGGGCGGGCTTTCTTT.

This chain uses TRBV5-1 with TRBJ2-5, with TRBD2 matching 7 bases. Germline CDR1 SGHRS, CDR2 YFSETQ. CDR3 length: 14 amino acids. Germline trimming cut 4 bases from V and 5 bases from J; bases unmatched to any gene: 8. The CDR3 loop reads CASSRQAGRETQYF. As DNA, the CDR3 is TGCGCCAGCAGCCGCCAAGCGGGAAGGGAGACCCAGTACTTC.

The chain recombines TRBV2 with TRBJ1-2; D may be TRBD1 (6 bases). The CDR3 covers 14 residues. Per the germline V gene, CDR1 is SNHLY and CDR2 is FYNNEI. The germline V and J ends were trimmed by 6 bases and 2 bases, with 13 bases remaining between them. The CDR3 DNA reads as TGTGCCAGCAGCGGTCTCGGACAGAACTATGGCTACACCTTC. Translation gives CASSGLGQNYGYTF.

The CDR3 DNA sequence: TGTGCCAGCAGGGTTAGCGGGGGAGCCACCGGGGAGCTGTTTTTT. This codes for CASRVSGGATGELFF. This sequence joins TRBV2 and TRBJ2-2, with 9 bases lining up with TRBD2. V lost 6 bases, J lost 4 bases, and 6 bases stayed unmatched. This CDR3 has 15 residues. CDR1 is SNHLY and CDR2 is FYNNEI in the germline V gene.

The chain couples TRBV5-4 to TRBJ1-5; D not certain. Germline-derived CDR1 and CDR2 are SGHNT and YYREEE (reference sequence). This CDR3 comprises 12 residues. Trimming pared 2 bases from V and 7 bases from J, leaving 7 bases between. CDR3 region: CASSFQGQPQHF. In DNA form, the CDR3 reads TGTGCCAGCAGCTTCCAAGGCCAGCCCCAGCATTTT.

CDR3 sequence: CASSFLPGLLSYNEQFF. CDR3 DNA: TGCGCCAGCAGCTTCCTGCCGGGCCTCCTCTCCTACAATGAGCAGTTCTTC. The rearrangement links TRBV5-1 to TRBJ2-1; the D is unclear. Trimming cost V 2 bases and J 0 bases, with 15 bases left between them. CDR3 size: 17 residues. Germline CDR1 reads SGHRS; CDR2 reads YFSETQ. The full variable domain, its missing parts supplied by reference TRBV5-1 and TRBJ2-1, is KAGVTQTPRYLIKTRGQQVTLSCSPISGHRSVSWYQQTPGQGLQFLFEYFSETQRNKGNFPGRFSGRQFSNSRSEMNVSTLELGDSALYLCASSFLPGLLSYNEQFFGPGTRLTVL.

This rearrangement joins TRBV4-2 to TRBJ2-5, with D possibly matching TRBD2 (7 bases). From germline, CDR1 is LGHNA and CDR2 YNFKEQ. Trimming pared 0 bases from V and 5 bases from J, leaving 19 bases between. The CDR3 has 17 amino acids. The CDR3: CASSQEGGWGAHETQYF. The CDR3 DNA follows: TGTGCCAGCAGCCAAGAGGGAGGGTGGGGGGCTCACGAGACCCAGTACTTC.

The V and J genes are TRBV15 and TRBJ1-4; maybe TRBD1 (5 bases). The CDR3 sequence is 16 residues long. Trimming removed 0 bases from V and 4 bases from J, with 12 bases in between. The germline gives CDR1 LNHNV, CDR2 YYDKDF (reference sequence). CDR3 amino acids: CATSRDQRRGNEKLFF. CDR3 nucleotides: TGTGCCACCAGCAGAGATCAGCGGAGGGGTAATGAAAAACTGTTTTTT.

This chain links TRBV5-1 with TRBJ2-2; 8 bases fit TRBD1. V lost 7 bases to trimming and J lost 4 bases; unmatched junction nucleotides: 3. Germline values: CDR1 SGHRS, CDR2 YFSETQ. The CDR3 contains 13 residues. CDR3 sequence: CASGDRGTGELFF. CDR3 bases: TGCGCCAGCGGAGACAGGGGCACCGGGGAGCTGTTTTTT.

This chain joins TRBV7-8 and TRBJ1-5; 7 positions match TRBD1. The CDR3 loop spans 15 amino acids. Germline CDR1 is SGHVS and CDR2 is FQNEAQ. Trimming cost V 0 bases and J 1 base; bases outside gene matches: 0. This CDR3 is CASSLAGQSNQPQHF. The CDR3, as DNA: TGTGCCAGCAGCTTAGCGGGACAGAGCAATCAGCCCCAGCATTTT.

The CDR3 spells CASSQALLRGEDLLQTPLHF. CDR3 in DNA: TGCGCCAGCAGCCAAGCCCTTTTGAGGGGGGAAGATCTACTACAGACACCCCTCCACTTT. The chain is built from TRBV4-3 and TRBJ1-6; a weak D match, TRBD1 (6 bases). Trimming took off 1 base at V and 11 bases at J, with 30 bases between the two ends. The CDR3 has 20 amino acids. The germline CDR1 and CDR2 sequences are LGHNA and YSLEER.

The chain joins TRBV9 to TRBJ2-1; D is perhaps TRBD2 (10 bases). The germline CDR1 and CDR2 sequences are SGDLS and YYNGEE. V was cut by 5 bases and J by 3 bases, with 27 bases left in between. CDR3 length: 19 residues. The CDR3 DNA reads as TGTGCCAGCAGGGATCCGGGACAGGGAGGGACTAGCGTCTACAATGAGCAGTTCTTC. Translation gives CASRDPGQGGTSVYNEQFF. Full variable domain (rest looked up from reference TRBV9 and TRBJ2-1): DSGVTQTPKHLITATGQRVTLRCSPRSGDLSVYWYQQSLDQGLQFLIQYYNGEERAKGNILERFSAQQFPDLHSELNLSSLELGDSALYFCASRDPGQGGTSVYNEQFFGPGTRLTVL.

This clone was detected only a few times. This chain connects TRBV28 to TRBJ1-1, with D possibly being TRBD1 (5 bases). V gave up 3 bases and J gave up 6 bases, with 11 bases separating them. CDR1 MDHEN and CDR2 SYDVKM come from the germline V gene. CDR3 length: 13 amino acids. CDR3 DNA sequence: TGTGCCAGCAGTTTCTCCAGGGTCCCTGAAGCTTTCTTT. Residues: CASSFSRVPEAFF.

The chain carries TRBV7-9 and TRBJ2-1; D gene uncertain. CDR1 and CDR2 (germline): SEHNR, FQNEAQ (reference sequence). This CDR3 contains 10 residues. The ends were cut back, 6 bases at V and 5 bases at J, with 2 bases in the middle. The CDR3 loop is CASRDNEQFF. For the CDR3, the DNA is TGTGCCAGCAGGGACAATGAGCAGTTCTTC.

The rearrangement uses TRBV2 and TRBJ2-2; 7 bases agree with TRBD2. Germline V gives CDR1 SNHLY, CDR2 FYNNEI. V lost 8 bases, J lost 3 bases, and 6 bases stayed unmatched. This CDR3 is built from 14 residues. The CDR3 is CASVREMDTGELFF. The CDR3 DNA reads TGTGCCAGCGTGCGGGAGATGGACACCGGGGAGCTGTTTTTT.

V usage is TRBV27 and J usage is TRBJ1-2; TRBD1 aligns across 10 bases. CDR1 is MNHEY, CDR2 SMNVEV, per germline (reference sequence). Germline trimming cut 5 bases from V and 3 bases from J; bases unmatched to any gene: 0. The CDR3 totals 13 residues. CDR3 region: CASSGQGDYGYTF. CDR3 DNA: TGTGCCAGCAGTGGACAGGGGGACTATGGCTACACCTTC.

The V and J genes are TRBV7-2 and TRBJ1-2; 10 bases are shared with TRBD1. The germline V gene encodes CDR1 SGHTA and CDR2 FQGNSA. The trim removed 8 bases at V and 7 bases at J, leaving 10 bases unmatched. The CDR3 spans 14 residues. The CDR3 loop reads CASGEDRGYGGYTF. The CDR3 bases are TGTGCCAGCGGAGAGGACAGGGGGTATGGTGGCTACACCTTC.

The CDR3 bases are TGTGCCATCAGTGATCCCGGGACAGGGATATACGAGCAGTACTTC. This codes for CAISDPGTGIYEQYF. This chain links TRBV10-3 with TRBJ2-7, with TRBD1 matching over 9 bases. V lost 3 bases and J lost 4; bases outside the gene matches: 7. CDR1 ENHRY and CDR2 SYGVKD come from the germline V gene. The CDR3 length is 15 residues.

This chain uses TRBV5-1 with TRBJ2-2; TRBD1 is a possible D gene (5 bases). This CDR3 contains 13 residues. The V gene lost 4 bases and the J gene lost 7 bases, with 11 bases spanning the gap. Germline V gene sequence: CDR1 SGHRS, CDR2 YFSETQ. CDR3 DNA sequence: TGCGCCAGCAGCCCGGAAGGGGTCGGGGAGCTGTTTTTT. It specifies CASSPEGVGELFF.

The chain employs TRBV4-2 and TRBJ2-7; 7 bases are a match to TRBD1. Germline loops: CDR1 LGHNA, CDR2 YNFKEQ. The ends lost 1 base at V and 7 bases at J; junction bases unmatched: 7. This CDR3 contains 14 residues. CDR3 DNA sequence: TGTGCCAGCAGCCAAGGGACAGGTGGTCGGGAGCAGTACTTC. Residues: CASSQGTGGREQYF.

J is TRBJ2-7 and V is TRBV4-1; TRBD2 aligns across 9 bases. Losses at the gene ends were 1 base for V and 4 bases for J; bases not matched to a gene: 5. The CDR3 extends over 15 amino acids. In germline, CDR1 is MGHRA, CDR2 YSYEKL. The CDR3 region is CASSQAGTSLYEQYF. CDR3 DNA: TGCGCCAGCAGCCAAGCCGGGACTAGCCTATACGAGCAGTACTTC.

V is TRBV18 and J is TRBJ2-4; 9 nucleotides align to TRBD1. The CDR3 is 16 amino acids. Germline V gene sequence: CDR1 KGHSH, CDR2 LQKENI. V dropped 2 bases and J dropped 7; count of bases not matched to a gene: 9. The CDR3 here is CASSPLRQGEWNIQYF. In DNA form, the CDR3 reads TGTGCCAGCTCACCATTGAGACAGGGGGAATGGAACATTCAGTACTTC.

This sequence joins TRBV5-5 and TRBJ1-1; no reliable D call. Germline V CDR1 and CDR2: SGHKS, YYEKEE (reference sequence). The CDR3 loop spans 15 amino acids. The V and J ends lost 0 bases and 0 bases respectively, with 9 bases between them. The CDR3 nucleotides are TGTGCCAGCAGCTTGGGGACTGCTATGAACACTGAAGCTTTCTTT. It specifies CASSLGTAMNTEAFF.

The CDR3 region has the DNA TGTGCCTGGAGTCAGGGGGGTCAGCCCCAGCATTTT. This sequence encodes CAWSQGGQPQHF. The genes are TRBV30 and TRBJ1-5, with 7 bases matching TRBD1. CDR1 and CDR2 from the germline V gene are GTSNPN and SVGIG (reference sequence). This CDR3 spans 12 amino acids. V gave up 2 bases and J gave up 6 bases; unmatched junction bases: 1.